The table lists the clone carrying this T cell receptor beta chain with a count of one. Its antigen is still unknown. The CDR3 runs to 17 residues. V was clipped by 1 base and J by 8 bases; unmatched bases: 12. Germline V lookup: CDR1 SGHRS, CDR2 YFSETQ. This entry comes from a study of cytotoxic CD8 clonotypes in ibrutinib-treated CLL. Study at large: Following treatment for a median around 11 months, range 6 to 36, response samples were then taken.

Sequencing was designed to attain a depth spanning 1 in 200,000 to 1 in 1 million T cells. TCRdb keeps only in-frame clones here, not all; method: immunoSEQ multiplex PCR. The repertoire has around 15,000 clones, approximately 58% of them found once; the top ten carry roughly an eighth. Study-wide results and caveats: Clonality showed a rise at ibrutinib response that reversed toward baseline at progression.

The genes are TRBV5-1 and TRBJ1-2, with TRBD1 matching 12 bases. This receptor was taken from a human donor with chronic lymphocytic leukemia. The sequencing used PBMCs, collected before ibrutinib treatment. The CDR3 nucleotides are TGCGCCAGCAGCTTGACGACCCCGGGACAGGGGGCTGGCGGCTACACCTTC. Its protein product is CASSLTTPGQGAGGYTF.